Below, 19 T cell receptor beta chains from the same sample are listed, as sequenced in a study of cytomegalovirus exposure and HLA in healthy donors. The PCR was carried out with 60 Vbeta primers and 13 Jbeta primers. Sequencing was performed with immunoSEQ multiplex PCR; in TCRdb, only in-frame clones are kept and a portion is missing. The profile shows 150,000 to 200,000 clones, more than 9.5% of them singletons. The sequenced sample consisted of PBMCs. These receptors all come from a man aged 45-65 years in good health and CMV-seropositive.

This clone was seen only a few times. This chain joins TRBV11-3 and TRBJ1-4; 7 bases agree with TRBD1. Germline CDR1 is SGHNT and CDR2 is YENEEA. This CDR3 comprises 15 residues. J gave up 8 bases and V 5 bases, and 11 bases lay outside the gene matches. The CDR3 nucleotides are TGTGCCAGCAGCCGTCGACAGGGTCTTGAGGAAAAACTGTTTTTT. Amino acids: CASSRRQGLEEKLFF.

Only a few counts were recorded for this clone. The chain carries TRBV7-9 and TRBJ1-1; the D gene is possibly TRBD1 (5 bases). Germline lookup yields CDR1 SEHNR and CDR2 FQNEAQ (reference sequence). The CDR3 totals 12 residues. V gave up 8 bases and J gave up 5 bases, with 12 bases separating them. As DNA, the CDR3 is TGTGCCAGCCGAACAGGCTATACTGAAGCTTTCTTT. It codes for CASRTGYTEAFF.

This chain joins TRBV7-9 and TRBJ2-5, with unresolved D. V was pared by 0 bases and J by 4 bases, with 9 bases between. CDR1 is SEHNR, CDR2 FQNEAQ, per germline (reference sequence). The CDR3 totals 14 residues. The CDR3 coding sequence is TGTGCCAGCAGCTTAGCCGGTTCTACAGAGACCCAGTACTTC. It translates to CASSLAGSTETQYF.

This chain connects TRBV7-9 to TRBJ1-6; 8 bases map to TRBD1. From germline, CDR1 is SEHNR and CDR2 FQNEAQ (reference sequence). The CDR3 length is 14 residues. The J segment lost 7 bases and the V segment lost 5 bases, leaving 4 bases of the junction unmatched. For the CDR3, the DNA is TGTGCCAGCAGCCCGGACAGGGACAATTCACCCCTCCACTTT. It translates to CASSPDRDNSPLHF.

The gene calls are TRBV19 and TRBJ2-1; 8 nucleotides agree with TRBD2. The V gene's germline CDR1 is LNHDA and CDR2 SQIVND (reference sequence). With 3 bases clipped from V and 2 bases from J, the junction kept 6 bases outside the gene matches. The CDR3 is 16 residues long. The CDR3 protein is CASSILSGGTYNEQFF. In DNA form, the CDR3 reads TGTGCCAGTAGTATTTTGAGCGGGGGAACCTACAATGAGCAGTTCTTC.

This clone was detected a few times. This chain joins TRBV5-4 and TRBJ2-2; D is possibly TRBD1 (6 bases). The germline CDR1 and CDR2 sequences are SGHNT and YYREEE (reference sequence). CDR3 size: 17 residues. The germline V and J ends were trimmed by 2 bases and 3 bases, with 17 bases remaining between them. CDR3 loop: CASSLPPAGADTGELFF. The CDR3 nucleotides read TGTGCCAGCAGCTTACCCCCAGCAGGGGCGGACACCGGGGAGCTGTTTTTT.

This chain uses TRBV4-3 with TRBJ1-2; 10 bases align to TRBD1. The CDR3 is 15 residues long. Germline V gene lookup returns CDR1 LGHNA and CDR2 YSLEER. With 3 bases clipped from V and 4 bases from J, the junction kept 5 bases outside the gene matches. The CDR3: CASSQRTGGSYGYTF. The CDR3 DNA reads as TGCGCCAGCAGCCAGCGGACAGGGGGTAGCTATGGCTACACCTTC.

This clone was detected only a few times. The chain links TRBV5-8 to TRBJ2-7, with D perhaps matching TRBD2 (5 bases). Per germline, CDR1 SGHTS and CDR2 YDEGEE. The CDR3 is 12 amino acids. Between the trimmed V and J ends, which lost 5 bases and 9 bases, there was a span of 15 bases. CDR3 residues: CASRRDLSGQYF. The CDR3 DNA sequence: TGTGCCAGCAGGAGGGATCTCTCGGGGCAGTACTTC.

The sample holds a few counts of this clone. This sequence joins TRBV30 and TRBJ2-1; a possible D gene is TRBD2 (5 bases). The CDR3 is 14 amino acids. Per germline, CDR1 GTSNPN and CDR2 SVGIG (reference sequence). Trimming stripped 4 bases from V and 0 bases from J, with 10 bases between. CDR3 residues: CAWISRGSYNEQFF. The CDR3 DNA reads TGTGCCTGGATAAGTCGGGGCTCCTACAATGAGCAGTTCTTC.

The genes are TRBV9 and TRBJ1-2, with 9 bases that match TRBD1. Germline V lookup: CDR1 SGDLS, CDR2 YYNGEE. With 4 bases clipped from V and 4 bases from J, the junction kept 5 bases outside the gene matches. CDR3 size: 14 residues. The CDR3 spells CASSTPDRGYGYTF. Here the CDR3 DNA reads TGTGCCAGCAGCACCCCGGACAGGGGCTATGGCTACACCTTC.

The DNA for the CDR3 is TGTGCCAGCAGCTTAGAAATGACAGGGGGCTCCTACAATGAGCAGTTCTTC. This sequence encodes CASSLEMTGGSYNEQFF. The rearrangement uses TRBV11-3 and TRBJ2-1; TRBD1 matches at 9 bases. This CDR3 spans 17 amino acids. Trimming cost V 0 bases and J 0 bases; bases outside gene matches: 3. The germline V gene has CDR1 SGHNT and CDR2 YENEEA.

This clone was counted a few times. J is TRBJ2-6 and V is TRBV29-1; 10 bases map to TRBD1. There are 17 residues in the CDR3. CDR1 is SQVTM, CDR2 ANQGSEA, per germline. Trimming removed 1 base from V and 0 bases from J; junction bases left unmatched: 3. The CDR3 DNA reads TGCAGCGTTGAAGGACAGGGGGCGGCCTCTGGGGCCAACGTCCTGACTTTC. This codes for CSVEGQGAASGANVLTF. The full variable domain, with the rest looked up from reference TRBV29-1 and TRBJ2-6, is SAVISQKPSRDICQRGTSLTIQCQVDSQVTMMFWYRQQPGQSLTLIATANQGSEATYESGFVIDKFPISRPNLTFSTLTVSNMSPEDSSIYLCSVEGQGAASGANVLTFGAGSRLTVL.

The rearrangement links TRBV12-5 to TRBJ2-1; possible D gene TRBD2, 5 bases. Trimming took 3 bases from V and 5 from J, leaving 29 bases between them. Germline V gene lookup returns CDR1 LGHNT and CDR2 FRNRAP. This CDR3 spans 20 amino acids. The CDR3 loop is CASGFLGSGSFGSRNNEQFF. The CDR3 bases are TGTGCTAGTGGTTTCCTTGGTTCGGGGTCCTTTGGGTCCCGGAACAATGAGCAGTTCTTC.

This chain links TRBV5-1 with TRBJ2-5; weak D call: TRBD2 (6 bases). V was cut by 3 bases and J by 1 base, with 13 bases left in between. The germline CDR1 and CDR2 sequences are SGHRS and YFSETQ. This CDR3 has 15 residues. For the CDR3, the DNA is TGCGCCAGCAGCTGGCGGGGAGACACCCAAGAGACCCAGTACTTC. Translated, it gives CASSWRGDTQETQYF.

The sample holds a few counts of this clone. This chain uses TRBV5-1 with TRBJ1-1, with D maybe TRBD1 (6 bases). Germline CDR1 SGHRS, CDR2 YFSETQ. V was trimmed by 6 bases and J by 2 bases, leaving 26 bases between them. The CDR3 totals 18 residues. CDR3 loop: CASTLQTGGGGANTEAFF. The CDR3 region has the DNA TGCGCCAGCACCCTTCAGACAGGAGGGGGGGGTGCTAACACTGAAGCTTTCTTT.

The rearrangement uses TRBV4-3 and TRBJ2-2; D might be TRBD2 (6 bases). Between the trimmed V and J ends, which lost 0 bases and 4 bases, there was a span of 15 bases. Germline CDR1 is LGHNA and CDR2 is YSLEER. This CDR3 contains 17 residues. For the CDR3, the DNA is TGCGCCAGCAGCCAAGAAGGGTCGGGGGATATCACCGGGGAGCTGTTTTTT. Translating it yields CASSQEGSGDITGELFF.

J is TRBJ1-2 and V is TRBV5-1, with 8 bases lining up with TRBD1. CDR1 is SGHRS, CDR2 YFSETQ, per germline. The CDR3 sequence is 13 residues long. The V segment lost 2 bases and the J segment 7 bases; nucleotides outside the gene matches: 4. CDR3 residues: CASSLRGQGGYTF. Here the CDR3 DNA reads TGCGCCAGCAGCTTACGAGGACAGGGTGGCTACACCTTC. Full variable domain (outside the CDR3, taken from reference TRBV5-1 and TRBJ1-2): KAGVTQTPRYLIKTRGQQVTLSCSPISGHRSVSWYQQTPGQGLQFLFEYFSETQRNKGNFPGRFSGRQFSNSRSEMNVSTLELGDSALYLCASSLRGQGGYTFGSGTRLTVV.

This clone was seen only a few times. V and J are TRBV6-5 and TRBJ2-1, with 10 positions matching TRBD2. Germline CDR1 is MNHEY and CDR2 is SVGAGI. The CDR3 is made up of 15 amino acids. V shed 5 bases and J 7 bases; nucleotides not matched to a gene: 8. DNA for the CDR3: TGTGCCAGCAGTCCTCTAGCGGGGGTCGGGAATGAGCAGTTCTTC. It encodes CASSPLAGVGNEQFF.

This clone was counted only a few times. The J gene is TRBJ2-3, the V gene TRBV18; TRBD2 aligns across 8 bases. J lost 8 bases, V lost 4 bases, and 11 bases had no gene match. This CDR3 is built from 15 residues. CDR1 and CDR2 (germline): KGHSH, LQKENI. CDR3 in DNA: TGTGCCAGCTCACAGGATCATAGCAGCGGGGGTACGCAGTATTTT. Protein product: CASSQDHSSGGTQYF.